This T cell receptor beta chain comes out of a study of blood T cell repertoires in COVID-19. Study summary: The study drew acute and convalescent COVID-19 samples from the United States, Italy and Spain. In each case, the material was cDNA or gDNA derived from T cells, B-cell-depleted T cells, or PBMCs.

From germline, CDR1 is MNHEY and CDR2 SMNVEV (reference sequence). Trimming removed 6 bases from V and 4 bases from J; junction bases left unmatched: 5. CDR3 length: 14 residues. This clone ranks as medium-sized. Authors' data handling: Scientists estimated how many nucleated cells there were by amplifying reference gene primers. Assay: immunoSEQ multiplex PCR; the TCRdb copy retains only in-frame clones and omits some. That table is the source of V, J and clone size, and D and trimming were worked out from the DNA. The table includes more than 90,000 clones, 84% detected once. The chain combines TRBV27 with TRBJ2-2; 7 nucleotides line up with TRBD1. This TCR came from a human donor in a cohort sampled during active COVID-19. Sequences were obtained from peripheral blood. The CDR3 here is CASRGTAPTGELFF. The CDR3 DNA reads as TGTGCCAGCAGAGGGACAGCCCCCACCGGGGAGCTGTTTTTT.